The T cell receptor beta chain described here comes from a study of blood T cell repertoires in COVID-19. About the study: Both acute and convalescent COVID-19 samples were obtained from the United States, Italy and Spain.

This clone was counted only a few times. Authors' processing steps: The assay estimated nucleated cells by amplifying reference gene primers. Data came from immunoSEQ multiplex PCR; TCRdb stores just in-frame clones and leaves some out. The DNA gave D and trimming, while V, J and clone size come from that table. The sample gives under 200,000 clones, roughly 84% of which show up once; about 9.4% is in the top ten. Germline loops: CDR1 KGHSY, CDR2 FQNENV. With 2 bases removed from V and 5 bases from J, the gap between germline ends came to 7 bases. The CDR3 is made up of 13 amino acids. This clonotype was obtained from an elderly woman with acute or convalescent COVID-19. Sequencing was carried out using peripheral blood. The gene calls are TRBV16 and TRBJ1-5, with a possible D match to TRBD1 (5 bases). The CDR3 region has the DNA TGTGCCAGCAGCCAAGGGGGGTATCAGCCCCAGCATTTT. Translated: CASSQGGYQPQHF.